The T cell receptor (beta chain) described here comes from a study of T cell changes during pregnancy in multiple sclerosis. Sequenced by immunoSEQ multiplex PCR; TCRdb stores in-frame clones only, minus some. There are tens of thousands of clones in the sample; 80% to 95% occur only once, and 3% to 4.5% lies in the top ten. The germline V gene encodes CDR1 PRHDT and CDR2 FYEKMQ (reference sequence). V lost 2 bases and J 9 bases, leaving 14 bases between the germline ends. This CDR3 has 14 residues. V gene TRBV13 combines with J gene TRBJ2-1; the D gene is possibly TRBD2 (6 bases). Here the sequenced sample was peripheral blood, taken after pregnancy. The source is a female donor in good health, enrolled as a control in a pregnancy study. The CDR3 sequence is CASSLNAGTSEQFF. Written as DNA, the CDR3 is TGTGCCAGCAGCTTAAACGCGGGGACCAGTGAGCAGTTCTTC.